This T cell receptor (beta chain) stems from a study of T cells in Graves' hyperthyroidism and ophthalmopathy (dated by TCRdb to 2018 to 2020). For the study in its entirety: Peripheral blood was sampled at the time of initial diagnosis, prior to any treatment. The 95 to 100 discovery patients were randomly divided into training and test sets at a 7:3 ratio. Prospective prediction of ophthalmopathy was tested in an independent validation cohort consisting of fewer than 20 hyperthyroidism patients and 17 patients who later progressed to ophthalmopathy. The paper reports TCR Vbeta CDR3 sequencing of some 140 peripheral blood samples: over 40 ophthalmopathy, roughly 80 hyperthyroidism and approximately 17 progressor patients. TCR V-J signatures able to tell the groups apart were searched for in a discovery cohort of 100 patients, of whom roughly 42 had Graves' ophthalmopathy and 57 had stable Graves' hyperthyroidism. In addition, the study compared T-cell repertoires in thyroid tissue and in blood from several Graves' hyperthyroidism patients. Once sampling was done, hyperthyroidism patients were given methimazole at a starting dose of 30 mg daily, whereas ophthalmopathy patients were given high-dose intravenous methylprednisolone.

This clonotype was detected only a few times. This clone's antigen is unknown. Base qualities are missing; no much larger clone stands one base away. What the work shows at the level of the full study, not this receptor alone: A model built on a 13 V-J signature distinguished ophthalmopathy from stable hyperthyroidism, reaching around 87% sensitivity and 81.08% specificity in cross-validation and 80%/75% in testing. Sample size was not statistically predetermined, and investigators were not blinded to group allocation. In validation, the model predicted progression to ophthalmopathy a median of around 6.5 months before onset, with 65% to 71% sensitivity and roughly 73% specificity. Blood samples also contained most of the expanded thyroid clonotypes (frequency above 0.001), which suggests that blood repertoires may reflect thyroid immune responses.

TCR beta CDR3 regions were amplified from RNA transcripts. For the first round of RT-PCR on the TCR CDR3, the HTBI primer set was used together with the Qiagen OneStep RT-PCR kit. The libraries were constructed in a second round of multiplex PCR and then size-selected and purified. Paired-end sequencing of the libraries was performed with 100 bp reads on an Illumina HiSeq2000. The authors' analysis ran thus. SOAPnuke was used to process the raw data, throwing out any read that contained adapters or uncalled bases, had a mean Phred below 15, or lacked an exact constant-primer or identifier match. High-quality paired reads were merged using COPE v1.2.5, and each unique nucleotide sequence was defined as a clonotype. MiTCR v1.1 was used to align the clonotypes against IMGT TRBV, TRBD and TRBJ reference segments. Analysis was restricted to V-J combinations with a frequency above 0.0001, which covered roughly 99% of repertoires. The TCS score was defined as F50 (clonal expansion) divided by E x V (chaos), with BLOSUM62-based TCRdist calculated between CDR3 peptides within each V-J. Welch's t-statistics and random forest reduced 500 to 550 V-J features to 13, which were used in a naive Bayes classifier (R e1071). Using fastp trimming at Q25 and MiXCR clonotype assembly, TCRdb reanalyzed the public sequencing data and kept in-frame beta chains. For every CDR3 protein sequence, its rows merge into one entry that carries the most common genes and DNA. What appears here as the V and J calls and clone size reflects TCRdb's work, not the paper's. This sample is represented by 600,000 to 900,000 distinct CDR3 sequences; 16% of them were singletons. The ten largest clones take up over 7.5% of the sample.

Graves' hyperthyroidism was defined as stable when no progression to ophthalmopathy occurred over 18 months of follow-up. Hyperthyroidism patients were newly diagnosed, had a disease duration of under 2 months, and were aged 18 to 65 years. Exclusion was applied to patients with uncontrolled infections, other autoimmune diseases, pregnancy or lactation. Diagnoses relied on clinical symptoms, serum thyroxine and TRAb, thyroid ultrasound and orbital computed tomography. PBMCs were isolated from 10 ml of fresh peripheral blood by Ficoll-Paque density gradient centrifugation. Total RNA was extracted with Trizol reagent, and quality was checked on an Agilent 2100 Bioanalyzer. Reading from cysteine to phenylalanine, the CDR3 counts 17 amino acids. Just CDR3 DNA is preserved here, 51 bases in frame from base 1. V is trimmed back by 10 bases and J by 1 base, and the junction contains 15 bases that no gene match accounts for. CDR1 and CDR2, per the germline V gene, are SNHLY and FYNNEI.

What was sequenced was blood. The chain links TRBV2 with TRBJ2-2; the junction holds 7 bases that match TRBD2. The clonotype originates from a young man with Graves' hyperthyroidism. The CDR3 reads CAIDFGGGRENTGELFF. The sequenced DNA is TGTGCCATCGACTTTGGGGGAGGGCGGGAGAACACCGGGGAGCTGTTTTTT.